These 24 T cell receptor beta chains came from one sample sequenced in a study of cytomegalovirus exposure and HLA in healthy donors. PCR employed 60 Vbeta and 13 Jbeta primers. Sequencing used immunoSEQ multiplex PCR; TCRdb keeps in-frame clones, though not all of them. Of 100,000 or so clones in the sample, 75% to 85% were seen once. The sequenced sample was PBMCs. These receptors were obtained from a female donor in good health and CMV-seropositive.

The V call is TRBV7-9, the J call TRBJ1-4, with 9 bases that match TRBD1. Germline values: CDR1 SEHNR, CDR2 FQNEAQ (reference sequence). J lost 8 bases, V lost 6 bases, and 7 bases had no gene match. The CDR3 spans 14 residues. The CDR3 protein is CASSMGQGGEKLFF. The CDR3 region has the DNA TGTGCCAGCAGTATGGGACAGGGAGGAGAAAAACTGTTTTTT.

CDR3 sequence reads: CASSGQSFNEKLFF. CDR3 in DNA: TGTGCCAGCAGCGGACAGAGTTTCAATGAAAAACTGTTTTTT. This chain links TRBV6-5 with TRBJ1-4, with D maybe TRBD1 (6 bases). Trimming pared 6 bases from V and 5 bases from J, leaving 13 bases between. Per the germline V gene, CDR1 is MNHEY and CDR2 is SVGAGI. CDR3 length: 14 amino acids.

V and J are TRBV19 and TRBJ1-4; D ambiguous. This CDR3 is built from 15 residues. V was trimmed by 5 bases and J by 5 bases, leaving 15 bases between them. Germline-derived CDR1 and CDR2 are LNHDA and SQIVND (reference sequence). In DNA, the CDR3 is TGTGCCAGTAGTGCCGGGTGGAGAAGAAATGAAAAACTGTTTTTT. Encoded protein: CASSAGWRRNEKLFF. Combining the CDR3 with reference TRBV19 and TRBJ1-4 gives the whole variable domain DGGITQSPKYLFRKEGQNVTLSCEQNLNHDAMYWYRQDPGQGLRLIYYSQIVNDFQKGDIAEGYSVSREKKESFPLTVTSAQKNPTAFYLCASSAGWRRNEKLFFGSGTQLSVL.

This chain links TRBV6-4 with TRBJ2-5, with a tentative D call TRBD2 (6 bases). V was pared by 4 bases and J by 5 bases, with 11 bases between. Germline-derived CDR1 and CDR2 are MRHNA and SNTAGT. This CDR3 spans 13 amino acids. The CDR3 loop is CASSATSYETQYF. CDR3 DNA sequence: TGTGCCAGCAGTGCGACTAGTTATGAGACCCAGTACTTC.

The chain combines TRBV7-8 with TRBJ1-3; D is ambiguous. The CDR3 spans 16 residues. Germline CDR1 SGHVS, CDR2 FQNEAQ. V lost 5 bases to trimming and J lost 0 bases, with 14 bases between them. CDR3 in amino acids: CASSPPGGSSGNTIYF. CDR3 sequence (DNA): TGTGCCAGCAGCCCCCCCGGTGGGAGCTCTGGAAACACCATATATTTT.

CDR3: CASSPGLAGVGTDTQYF. The CDR3 DNA reads TGCGCCAGCAGCCCCGGACTAGCGGGAGTGGGCACAGATACGCAGTATTTT. The chain combines TRBV5-1 with TRBJ2-3; 13 positions match TRBD2. The CDR3 is made up of 17 amino acids. The V gene end was trimmed by 4 bases and the J gene end by 1 base; junction bases not matched to a gene: 6. CDR1 and CDR2 from the germline V gene are SGHRS and YFSETQ.

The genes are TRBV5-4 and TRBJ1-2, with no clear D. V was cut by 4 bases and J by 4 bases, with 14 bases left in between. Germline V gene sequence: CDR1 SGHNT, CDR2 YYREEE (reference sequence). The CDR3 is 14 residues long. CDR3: CASSDYTRSYGYTF. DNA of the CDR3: TGTGCCAGCAGCGATTACACAAGGAGCTATGGCTACACCTTC.

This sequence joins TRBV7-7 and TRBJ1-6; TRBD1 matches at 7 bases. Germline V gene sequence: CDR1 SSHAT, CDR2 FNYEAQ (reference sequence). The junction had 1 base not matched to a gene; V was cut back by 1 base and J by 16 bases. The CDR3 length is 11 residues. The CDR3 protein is CASSLEGALHF. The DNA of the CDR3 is TGTGCCAGCAGCTTAGAGGGGGCGCTCCACTTT.

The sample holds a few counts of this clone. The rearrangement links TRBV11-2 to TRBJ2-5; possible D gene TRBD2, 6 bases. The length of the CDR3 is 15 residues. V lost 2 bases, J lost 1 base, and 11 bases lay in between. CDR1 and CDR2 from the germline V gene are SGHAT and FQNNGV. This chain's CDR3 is CASSLRRGTQETQYF. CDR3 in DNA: TGTGCCAGCAGCTTAAGGAGGGGCACCCAAGAGACCCAGTACTTC. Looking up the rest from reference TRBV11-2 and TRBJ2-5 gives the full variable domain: EAGVAQSPRYKIIEKRQSVAFWCNPISGHATLYWYQQILGQGPKLLIQFQNNGVVDDSQLPKDRFSAERLKGVDSTLKIQPAKLEDSAVYLCASSLRRGTQETQYFGPGTRLLVL.

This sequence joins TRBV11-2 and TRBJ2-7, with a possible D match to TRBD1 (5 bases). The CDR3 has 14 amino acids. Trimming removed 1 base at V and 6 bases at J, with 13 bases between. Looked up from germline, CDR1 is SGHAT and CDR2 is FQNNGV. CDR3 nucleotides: TGTGCCAGCAGCTTAGGATTTGGCCAGGGCGAGCAGTACTTC. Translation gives CASSLGFGQGEQYF. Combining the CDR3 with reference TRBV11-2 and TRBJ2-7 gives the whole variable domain EAGVAQSPRYKIIEKRQSVAFWCNPISGHATLYWYQQILGQGPKLLIQFQNNGVVDDSQLPKDRFSAERLKGVDSTLKIQPAKLEDSAVYLCASSLGFGQGEQYFGPGTRLTVT.

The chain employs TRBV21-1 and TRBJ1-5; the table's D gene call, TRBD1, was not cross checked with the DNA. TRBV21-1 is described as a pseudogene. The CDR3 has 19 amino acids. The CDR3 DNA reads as TGTGCCAGCAGCTCTATCCCGGGACAGGGTAACGGGATCCAACAGCCCCAGCATTTT. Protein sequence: CASSSIPGQGNGIQQPQHF.

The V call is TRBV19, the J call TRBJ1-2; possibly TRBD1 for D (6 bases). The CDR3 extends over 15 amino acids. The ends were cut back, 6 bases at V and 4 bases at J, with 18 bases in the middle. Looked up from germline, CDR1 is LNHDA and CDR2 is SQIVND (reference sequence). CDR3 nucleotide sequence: TGTGCCAGTAGGATGGGGGGGCGGACCTTCTATGGCTACACCTTC. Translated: CASRMGGRTFYGYTF.

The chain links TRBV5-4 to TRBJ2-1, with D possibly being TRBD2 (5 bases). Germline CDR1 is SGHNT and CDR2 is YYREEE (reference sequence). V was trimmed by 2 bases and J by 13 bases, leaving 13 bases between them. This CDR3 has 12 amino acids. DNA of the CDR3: TGTGCCAGCAGCTTCTTTGAGGGTAGTCAGTTCTTC. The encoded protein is CASSFFEGSQFF. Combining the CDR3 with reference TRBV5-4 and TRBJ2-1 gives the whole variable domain ETGVTQSPTHLIKTRGQQVTLRCSSQSGHNTVSWYQQALGQGPQFIFQYYREEENGRGNFPPRFSGLQFPNYSSELNVNALELDDSALYLCASSFFEGSQFFGPGTRLTVL.

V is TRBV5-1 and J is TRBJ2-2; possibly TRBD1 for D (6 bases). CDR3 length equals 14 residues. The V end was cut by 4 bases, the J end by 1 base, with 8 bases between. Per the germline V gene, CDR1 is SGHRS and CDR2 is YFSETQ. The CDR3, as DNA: TGCGCCAGCAGCACGGGACAGAACACCGGGGAGCTGTTTTTT. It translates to CASSTGQNTGELFF. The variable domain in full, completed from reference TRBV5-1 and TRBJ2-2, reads KAGVTQTPRYLIKTRGQQVTLSCSPISGHRSVSWYQQTPGQGLQFLFEYFSETQRNKGNFPGRFSGRQFSNSRSEMNVSTLELGDSALYLCASSTGQNTGELFFGEGSRLTVL.

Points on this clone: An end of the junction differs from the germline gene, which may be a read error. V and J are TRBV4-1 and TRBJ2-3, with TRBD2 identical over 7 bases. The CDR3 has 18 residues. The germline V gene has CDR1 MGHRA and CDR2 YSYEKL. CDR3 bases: TGCGCCGGCAGCCAAGCCGTTACTAGCGATTGGGGAACAGATACGCAGTATTTT. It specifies CAGSQAVTSDWGTDTQYF.

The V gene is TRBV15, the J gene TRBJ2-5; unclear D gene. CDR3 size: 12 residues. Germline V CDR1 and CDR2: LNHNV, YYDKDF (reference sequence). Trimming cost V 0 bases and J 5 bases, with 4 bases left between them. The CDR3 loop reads CATSRDGETQYF. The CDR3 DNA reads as TGTGCCACCAGCAGAGATGGCGAGACCCAGTACTTC.

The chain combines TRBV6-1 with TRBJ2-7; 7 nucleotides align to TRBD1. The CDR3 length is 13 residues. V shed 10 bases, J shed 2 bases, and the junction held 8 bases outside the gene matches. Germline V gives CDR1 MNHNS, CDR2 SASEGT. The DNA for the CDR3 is TGTGCCACGTACCGGGACAGAGCCTACGAGCAGTACTTC. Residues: CATYRDRAYEQYF.

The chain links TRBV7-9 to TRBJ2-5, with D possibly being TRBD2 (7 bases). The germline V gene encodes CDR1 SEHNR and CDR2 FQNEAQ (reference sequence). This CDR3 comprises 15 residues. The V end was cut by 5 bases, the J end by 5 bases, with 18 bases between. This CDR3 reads CASSTGGGSYETQYF. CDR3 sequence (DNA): TGTGCCAGCAGCACGGGGGGCGGGAGCTACGAGACCCAGTACTTC.

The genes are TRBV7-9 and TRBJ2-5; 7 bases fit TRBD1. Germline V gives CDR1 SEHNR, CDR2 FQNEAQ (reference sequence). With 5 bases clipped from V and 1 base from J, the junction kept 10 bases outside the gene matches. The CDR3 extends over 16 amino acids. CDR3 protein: CASSLSQGTAQETQYF. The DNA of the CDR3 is TGTGCCAGCAGCCTCTCTCAGGGGACAGCCCAAGAGACCCAGTACTTC.

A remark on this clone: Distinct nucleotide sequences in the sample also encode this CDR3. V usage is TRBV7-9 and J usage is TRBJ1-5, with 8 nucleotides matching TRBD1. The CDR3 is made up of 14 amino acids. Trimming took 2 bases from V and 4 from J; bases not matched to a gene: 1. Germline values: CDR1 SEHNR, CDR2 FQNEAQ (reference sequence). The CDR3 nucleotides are TGTGCCAGCAGCTTAACAGGGGGGAATCAGCCCCAGCATTTT. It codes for CASSLTGGNQPQHF.

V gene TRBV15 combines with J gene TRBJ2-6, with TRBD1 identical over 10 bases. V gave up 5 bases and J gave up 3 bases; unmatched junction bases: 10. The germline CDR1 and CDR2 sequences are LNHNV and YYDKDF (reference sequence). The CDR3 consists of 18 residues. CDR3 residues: CATSWGDRGRSGANVLTF. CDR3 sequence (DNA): TGTGCCACCAGCTGGGGGGACAGGGGCCGTAGTGGGGCCAACGTCCTGACTTTC.

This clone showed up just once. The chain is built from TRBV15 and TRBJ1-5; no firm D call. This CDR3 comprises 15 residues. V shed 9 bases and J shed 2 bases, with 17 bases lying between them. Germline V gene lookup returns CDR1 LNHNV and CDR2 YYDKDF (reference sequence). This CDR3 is CATQPVLTGNQPQHF. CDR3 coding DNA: TGTGCCACTCAGCCAGTACTAACCGGCAATCAGCCCCAGCATTTT. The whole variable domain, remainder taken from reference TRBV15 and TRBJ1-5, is DAMVIQNPRYQVTQFGKPVTLSCSQTLNHNVMYWYQQKSSQAPKLLFHYYDKDFNNEADTPDNFQSRRPNTSFCFLDIRSPGLGDTAMYLCATQPVLTGNQPQHFGDGTRLSIL.

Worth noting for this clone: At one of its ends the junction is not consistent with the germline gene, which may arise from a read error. This chain's CDR3 is CASSQGMTSRSGANGLTF. The CDR3, as DNA: TGTGCCAGCAGCCAAGGAATGACGTCCCGTTCTGGGGCCAACGGCCTGACTTTC. This sequence joins TRBV4-2 and TRBJ2-6; TRBD1 is a possible D gene (5 bases). Germline V lookup: CDR1 LGHNA, CDR2 YNFKEQ. CDR3 length equals 18 residues.

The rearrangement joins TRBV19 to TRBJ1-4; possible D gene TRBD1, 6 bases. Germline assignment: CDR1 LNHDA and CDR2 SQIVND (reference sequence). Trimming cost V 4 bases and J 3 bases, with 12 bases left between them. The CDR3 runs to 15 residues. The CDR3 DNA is TGTGCCAGTAGTACTACAGGGAAGGCTAATGAAAAACTGTTTTTT. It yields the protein CASSTTGKANEKLFF.